This T cell receptor beta chain came from a study of blood T cell repertoires in COVID-19. Only in-frame clones appear in the TCRdb table, and some are missing; sequencing was by immunoSEQ multiplex PCR. The sample yields approximately 100,000 clones, around 82% seen once. Sequencing was carried out using peripheral blood. The sequence came from a human donor in a cohort sampled during active COVID-19.

The CDR3 nucleotides are TGTGCCAGCAGAGGACGGGGGGGCGCAGATACGCAGTATTTT. Encoded protein: CASRGRGGADTQYF. The chain has TRBV6-6 and TRBJ2-3; TRBD2 aligns across 8 bases. Trimming took 6 bases from V and 4 from J; bases not matched to a gene: 6. This CDR3 contains 14 residues. In germline, CDR1 is MNHNY, CDR2 SVGAGI (reference sequence).